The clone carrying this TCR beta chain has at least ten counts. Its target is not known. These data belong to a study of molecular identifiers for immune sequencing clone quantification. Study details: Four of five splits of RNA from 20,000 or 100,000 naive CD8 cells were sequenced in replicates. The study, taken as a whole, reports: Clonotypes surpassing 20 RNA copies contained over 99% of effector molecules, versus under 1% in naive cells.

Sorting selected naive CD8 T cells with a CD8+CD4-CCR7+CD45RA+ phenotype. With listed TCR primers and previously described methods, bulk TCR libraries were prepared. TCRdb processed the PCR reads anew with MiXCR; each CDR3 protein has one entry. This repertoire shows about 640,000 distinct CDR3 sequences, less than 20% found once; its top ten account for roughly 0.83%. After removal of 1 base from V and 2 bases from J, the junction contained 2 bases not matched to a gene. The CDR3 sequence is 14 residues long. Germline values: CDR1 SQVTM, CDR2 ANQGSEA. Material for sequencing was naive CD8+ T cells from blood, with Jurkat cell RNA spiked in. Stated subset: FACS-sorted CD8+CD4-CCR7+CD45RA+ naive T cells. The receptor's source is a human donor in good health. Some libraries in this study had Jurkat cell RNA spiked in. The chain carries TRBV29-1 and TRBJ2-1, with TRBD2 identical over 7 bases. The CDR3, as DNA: TGCAGCGTTGAAGGGCGGGGGACCTACAATGAGCAGTTCTTC. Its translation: CSVEGRGTYNEQFF.